Presented here are 25 T cell receptor beta chains from one specimen sequenced in a study of control samples from healthy donors and cancer patients. Data came from immunoSEQ multiplex PCR; TCRdb stores just in-frame clones and leaves some out. The sample lists about 90,000 clones; around nine tenths were seen once. Sequenced: blood. These receptors were taken from a woman aged 18-30 years in good health.

This sequence joins TRBV5-1 and TRBJ2-7; possibly TRBD1 for D (5 bases). The CDR3 runs to 15 residues. CDR1 SGHRS and CDR2 YFSETQ come from the germline V gene. V lost 4 bases, J lost 7 bases, and 21 bases lay in between. CDR3 sequence: CASSPDSPKAREQYF. The CDR3, as DNA: TGCGCCAGCAGCCCCGACAGTCCCAAGGCTCGGGAGCAGTACTTC. Combining the CDR3 with reference TRBV5-1 and TRBJ2-7 gives the whole variable domain KAGVTQTPRYLIKTRGQQVTLSCSPISGHRSVSWYQQTPGQGLQFLFEYFSETQRNKGNFPGRFSGRQFSNSRSEMNVSTLELGDSALYLCASSPDSPKAREQYFGPGTRLTVT.

The chain combines TRBV6-5 with TRBJ1-1; TRBD1 aligns across 8 bases. Looked up from germline, CDR1 is MNHEY and CDR2 is SVGAGI. The ends lost 5 bases at V and 5 bases at J; junction bases unmatched: 10. The CDR3 runs 15 residues. The chain's CDR3 is CASSSLTGVGTEAFF. Here the CDR3 DNA reads TGTGCCAGCAGTAGCCTGACAGGGGTAGGAACTGAAGCTTTCTTT.

The rearrangement joins TRBV27 to TRBJ2-7; D is undetermined. The V gene lost 6 bases and the J gene lost 2 bases, with 8 bases spanning the gap. This CDR3 is 12 amino acids long. Germline CDR1 and CDR2: MNHEY and SMNVEV (reference sequence). CDR3 protein: CASRDSTYEQYF. In nucleotides, the CDR3 is TGTGCCAGCAGGGATTCCACCTACGAGCAGTACTTC.

The V call is TRBV6-5, the J call TRBJ1-4; 12 bases fit TRBD1. With 5 bases clipped from V and 10 bases from J, the junction kept 8 bases outside the gene matches. The CDR3 sequence is 15 residues long. Germline values: CDR1 MNHEY, CDR2 SVGAGI. CDR3 nucleotides: TGTGCCAGCAGTCCCGGGACAGGGGGCGCGGGAAAACTGTTTTTT. It yields the protein CASSPGTGGAGKLFF.

As DNA, the CDR3 is TGTGCCAGCAGCTTAGAAGTGGGACAGGGGCACAATCAGCCCCAGCATTTT. This sequence encodes CASSLEVGQGHNQPQHF. The V gene is TRBV7-9, the J gene TRBJ1-5; 10 bases are shared with TRBD1. The trim removed 1 base at V and 3 bases at J, leaving 6 bases unmatched. This CDR3 contains 17 residues. Germline V gives CDR1 SEHNR, CDR2 FQNEAQ (reference sequence).

This rearrangement joins TRBV7-9 to TRBJ2-5; TRBD1 agrees at 10 bases. The germline V gene has CDR1 SEHNR and CDR2 FQNEAQ (reference sequence). Germline trimming cut 10 bases from V and 1 base from J; bases unmatched to any gene: 3. CDR3 length: 13 amino acids. CDR3: CATDRGSQETQYF. CDR3 nucleotide sequence: TGTGCCACGGACAGGGGGAGCCAAGAGACCCAGTACTTC.

This chain connects TRBV6-1 to TRBJ2-1; D ambiguous. In germline, CDR1 is MNHNS, CDR2 SASEGT. Between the trimmed V and J ends, which lost 2 bases and 6 bases, there was a span of 5 bases. The CDR3 runs 12 residues. The CDR3 DNA reads TGTGCCAGCAGTGAAAACCTCAATGAGCAGTTCTTC. Its protein is CASSENLNEQFF.

The chain carries TRBV7-7 and TRBJ1-4, with D perhaps TRBD1 (5 bases). The germline V gene encodes CDR1 SSHAT and CDR2 FNYEAQ (reference sequence). V was clipped by 5 bases and J by 8 bases, with 18 bases between them. CDR3 size: 15 residues. This chain's CDR3 is CASSHRHGGTEKLFF. The CDR3 coding sequence is TGTGCCAGCAGCCACAGGCACGGGGGAACGGAAAAACTGTTTTTT.

The CDR3 region is CASSLSEEQPQHF. CDR3 bases: TGTGCCAGCAGCTTATCAGAGGAGCAGCCCCAGCATTTT. The chain is built from TRBV7-9 and TRBJ1-5, with unresolved D. CDR3 length: 13 amino acids. Per germline, CDR1 SEHNR and CDR2 FQNEAQ (reference sequence). Trimming took off 2 bases at V and 7 bases at J, with 9 bases between the two ends.

The chain uses TRBV7-2 and TRBJ2-3; D is uncertain. Germline V gives CDR1 SGHTA, CDR2 FQGNSA. The CDR3 has 15 amino acids. With 1 base removed from V and 0 bases from J, the gap between germline ends came to 8 bases. CDR3 region: CASSLDSVSTDTQYF. The DNA of the CDR3 is TGTGCCAGCAGCTTAGACAGCGTTAGCACAGATACGCAGTATTTT.

The chain employs TRBV9 and TRBJ2-5; D is tentatively TRBD1 or TRBD2 (5 bases each). The germline CDR1 and CDR2 sequences are SGDLS and YYNGEE. CDR3 size: 14 residues. V lost 0 bases and J 4 bases, leaving 10 bases between the germline ends. This chain's CDR3 is CASSVGGTLETQYF. The CDR3 coding sequence is TGTGCCAGCAGCGTAGGTGGGACCCTAGAGACCCAGTACTTC.

The J gene is TRBJ2-4, the V gene TRBV21-1; TRBD1, the table's D call, was not compared with the DNA. TRBV21-1 has pseudogene status. This CDR3 comprises 15 residues. The CDR3, as DNA: TGTGCCAGCATTGGATGTCCAGGGACCAAAAACATTCAGTACTTC. This encodes CASIGCPGTKNIQYF.

This clone was picked up one time. This rearrangement joins TRBV5-5 to TRBJ1-1; TRBD1 matches at 8 bases. Germline V lookup: CDR1 SGHKS, CDR2 YYEKEE (reference sequence). With 4 bases clipped from V and 2 bases from J, the junction kept 7 bases outside the gene matches. The CDR3 consists of 15 residues. DNA for the CDR3: TGTGCCAGCAGCCCCCGGACAGGGTTAAACACTGAAGCTTTCTTT. Residues: CASSPRTGLNTEAFF.

V and J are TRBV21-1 and TRBJ2-7. TRBV21-1 is termed a pseudogene. This CDR3 has 11 residues. The CDR3: CASQGGDEQYF. CDR3 DNA: TGTGCCAGCCAGGGGGGGGACGAGCAGTACTTC.

V is TRBV9 and J is TRBJ2-7; D is uncertain. The germline gives CDR1 SGDLS, CDR2 YYNGEE. The V gene lost 0 bases and the J gene lost 2 bases, with 9 bases spanning the gap. There are 14 residues in the CDR3. The DNA of the CDR3 is TGTGCCAGCAGCGTAGGATTGGGTACCTACGAGCAGTACTTC. This encodes CASSVGLGTYEQYF.

The V gene is TRBV11-3, the J gene TRBJ2-3; TRBD2 might be the D (5 bases). The CDR3 contains 15 residues. V was pared by 5 bases and J by 1 base, with 13 bases between. Germline assignment: CDR1 SGHNT and CDR2 YENEEA. The CDR3 sequence is CASSQGSVGTDTQYF. Here the CDR3 DNA reads TGTGCCAGCAGCCAAGGGAGCGTCGGCACAGATACGCAGTATTTT.

The chain recombines TRBV18 with TRBJ1-5, with D perhaps TRBD1 (5 bases). CDR3 length: 16 amino acids. Per the germline V gene, CDR1 is KGHSH and CDR2 is LQKENI. Trimming shortened V by 3 bases and J by 0 bases, and 12 bases separated the two germline ends. The CDR3 sequence: CASSPVGAPSNQPQHF. DNA of the CDR3: TGTGCCAGCTCACCGGTCGGGGCGCCTAGCAATCAGCCCCAGCATTTT.

Only one count was recorded for this clone. This chain links TRBV4-1 with TRBJ1-6; D remains ambiguous. The germline V gene has CDR1 MGHRA and CDR2 YSYEKL. This CDR3 has 15 residues. Trimming cost V 1 base and J 2 bases, with 6 bases left between them. The CDR3: CASSQAPTYNSPLHF. The CDR3 coding sequence is TGCGCCAGCAGCCAAGCGCCCACCTATAATTCACCCCTCCACTTT.

The chain recombines TRBV7-9 with TRBJ1-3; 9 bases map to TRBD1. CDR1 and CDR2 from the germline V gene are SEHNR and FQNEAQ (reference sequence). The CDR3 sequence is 15 residues long. J gave up 4 bases and V 4 bases, and 5 bases lay outside the gene matches. Here the CDR3 reads CASSSGQGFGNTIYF. In nucleotides, the CDR3 is TGTGCCAGCAGCTCGGGACAGGGCTTCGGAAACACCATATATTTT.

This clone is deemed medium-sized (0.01 to 0.1%). CDR3 sequence: CASSSGQGYGYTF. CDR3 nucleotide sequence: TGTGCCAGCAGCTCTGGACAGGGTTATGGCTACACCTTC. The rearrangement joins TRBV27 to TRBJ1-2, with 8 bases that match TRBD1. There are 13 residues in the CDR3. The ends lost 6 bases at V and 5 bases at J; junction bases unmatched: 5. Germline V gene sequence: CDR1 MNHEY, CDR2 SMNVEV (reference sequence).

V gene TRBV9 combines with J gene TRBJ2-3, with D unresolved. The V and J ends lost 2 bases and 4 bases respectively, with 11 bases between them. Germline V lookup: CDR1 SGDLS, CDR2 YYNGEE. The CDR3 sequence is 14 residues long. This chain's CDR3 is CASSVSYSPDTQYF. Here the CDR3 DNA reads TGTGCCAGCAGCGTTAGTTACTCCCCAGATACGCAGTATTTT.

A single count supports this clone. This chain connects TRBV6-5 to TRBJ2-7, with a tentative D call TRBD2 (5 bases). V lost 4 bases to trimming and J lost 2 bases, with 15 bases between them. Germline-derived CDR1 and CDR2 are MNHEY and SVGAGI. This CDR3 region has 15 residues. CDR3 nucleotide sequence: TGTGCCAGCAGTTTCACCGGACTCTTAACCTACGAGCAGTACTTC. Translation gives CASSFTGLLTYEQYF.

The rearrangement uses TRBV11-3 and TRBJ1-1; possibly TRBD1 for D (6 bases). Between the trimmed V and J ends, which lost 5 bases and 0 bases, there was a span of 7 bases. This CDR3 comprises 13 residues. Germline CDR1 reads SGHNT; CDR2 reads YENEEA. The CDR3 sequence: CASSQGMNTEAFF. The CDR3 DNA reads TGTGCCAGCAGCCAGGGGATGAACACTGAAGCTTTCTTT.

The rearrangement uses TRBV11-2 and TRBJ2-7, with TRBD2 matching over 9 bases. The germline V gene encodes CDR1 SGHAT and CDR2 FQNNGV. J lost 5 bases, V lost 3 bases, and 8 bases had no gene match. This CDR3 spans 15 amino acids. CDR3 residues: CASSLVVAGDNEQYF. The CDR3 DNA sequence: TGTGCCAGCAGCTTGGTGGTAGCGGGGGACAACGAGCAGTACTTC.

V gene TRBV5-1 combines with J gene TRBJ2-7; D uncertain. Germline CDR1 reads SGHRS; CDR2 reads YFSETQ. The CDR3 spans 13 residues. V was cut by 0 bases and J by 3 bases, with 7 bases left in between. The CDR3 loop is CASSLVAGYEQYF. The CDR3 nucleotides read TGCGCCAGCAGCTTGGTTGCAGGCTACGAGCAGTACTTC.